This T cell receptor (beta chain) was identified during a study of control samples from healthy donors and cancer patients. Germline-derived CDR1 and CDR2 are MNHEY and SVGAGI. V was shortened by 4 bases and J by 1 base, with 7 bases between the two germline ends. This CDR3 has 14 amino acids. Clones were read by immunoSEQ multiplex PCR, and TCRdb kept only the in-frame ones, dropping some. The sample lists over 100,000 clones, 70% to 90% occurring once. The chain recombines TRBV6-5 with TRBJ2-2, with D perhaps matching TRBD2 (6 bases). Specimen: blood. The receptor was isolated from a man aged 40-55 years in good health. The CDR3 nucleotides read TGTGCCAGCAGTTCAGCGGGGAACACCGGGGAGCTGTTTTTT. This encodes CASSSAGNTGELFF.